A selection of T cell receptor beta chains follows, all from one sample in a study of CD8+ T cells in alopecia areata. Produced via immunoSEQ multiplex PCR; TCRdb's table is partial and in-frame only. In the table there are some 130,000 clones, roughly 61% of which are singletons. The source material was CD4+ T cells sorted from blood, sampled at week 0. All receptors come from a human donor with alopecia areata. The CDR3 runs from the conserved cysteine through the conserved F or W. Fields, in order: CDR3 protein, clone size, V gene, J gene. Size is omitted from some rows. Given values are once, few, many or a class for expanded clones.

CDR3 protein: CAWSVGGITDTQYF
clone size: -
V gene: TRBV30
J gene: TRBJ2-3

CDR3 protein: CSVRGHETQYF
clone size: few
V gene: TRBV29-1
J gene: TRBJ2-5

CDR3 protein: CASMPGLGTQTQYF
clone size: once
V gene: TRBV2
J gene: TRBJ2-5

CDR3 protein: CASSLRVTGPRYNEQFF
clone size: few
V gene: TRBV5-1
J gene: TRBJ2-1

CDR3 protein: CASSLAFGQDNF
clone size: -
V gene: TRBV7-2
J gene: TRBJ2-7

CDR3 protein: CSVVSANYGYTF
clone size: -
V gene: TRBV29-1
J gene: TRBJ1-2

CDR3 protein: CAISDQGNYGYTF
clone size: few
V gene: TRBV10-3
J gene: TRBJ1-2

CDR3 protein: CASSQVSTSGVFQETQYF
clone size: -
V gene: TRBV4-1
J gene: TRBJ2-5

CDR3 protein: CASSSSGTGREKLFF
clone size: -
V gene: TRBV7-9
J gene: TRBJ1-4

CDR3 protein: CASSRQGTGAVKEQFF
clone size: -
V gene: TRBV5-1
J gene: TRBJ2-1

CDR3 protein: CAWDMGWLSYEQYF
clone size: few
V gene: TRBV30
J gene: TRBJ2-7

CDR3 protein: CATSRGGNMNTEAFF
clone size: -
V gene: TRBV15
J gene: TRBJ1-1

CDR3 protein: CSIRGGTEAFF
clone size: -
V gene: TRBV29-1
J gene: TRBJ1-1

CDR3 protein: CASSSPQRGPSGELFF
clone size: -
V gene: TRBV6-6
J gene: TRBJ2-2

CDR3 protein: CASKDRSNYGYTF
clone size: -
V gene: TRBV6-5
J gene: TRBJ1-2

CDR3 protein: CSPARAKNIQYF
clone size: -
V gene: TRBV29-1
J gene: TRBJ2-4

CDR3 protein: CASSFRDGIIYEQYF
clone size: -
V gene: TRBV7-2
J gene: TRBJ2-7

CDR3 protein: CASSVAGGSYNEQFF
clone size: -
V gene: TRBV7-2
J gene: TRBJ2-1

CDR3 protein: CASSYKGTSDEQFF
clone size: -
V gene: TRBV7-9
J gene: TRBJ2-1

CDR3 protein: CASSEGLSSGANVLTF
clone size: -
V gene: TRBV5-1
J gene: TRBJ2-6

CDR3 protein: CASSATSGGTDSYEQYF
clone size: -
V gene: TRBV18
J gene: TRBJ2-7

CDR3 protein: CASSQAHYTGELFF
clone size: few
V gene: TRBV4-3
J gene: TRBJ2-2

CDR3 protein: CSGLTGSGTEAFF
clone size: few
V gene: TRBV29-1
J gene: TRBJ1-1

CDR3 protein: CASLRTAGANVLTF
clone size: -
V gene: TRBV27
J gene: TRBJ2-6

CDR3 protein: CASSQDFRYTGELFF
clone size: -
V gene: TRBV4-3
J gene: TRBJ2-2

CDR3 protein: CASSEATGDFTEAFF
clone size: -
V gene: TRBV6-1
J gene: TRBJ1-1

CDR3 protein: CASSFDGSTGELFF
clone size: -
V gene: TRBV5-1
J gene: TRBJ2-2

CDR3 protein: CASSVREVKAVHGYTF
clone size: -
V gene: TRBV19
J gene: TRBJ1-2

CDR3 protein: CSVGKNYNEQFF
clone size: -
V gene: TRBV29-1
J gene: TRBJ2-1

CDR3 protein: CASSPGLQETQYF
clone size: -
V gene: TRBV18
J gene: TRBJ2-5